This T cell receptor beta chain came from a study of cytomegalovirus exposure and HLA in healthy donors. Study conclusions and caveats: Most TCR sequences showed up rarely, but some public TCRs showed up in many donors. Sequence variants that were highly shared formed a cluster that was likely a sequencing artifact. A prior analysis recorded that most TCR beta V segments were productive about 90% or about 30% of the time. The classifier was said to identify cytomegalovirus status with high specificity and sensitivity.

This clone has a handful of counts. Its antigen is as yet unknown. Between the trimmed V and J ends, which lost 7 bases and 5 bases, there was a span of 14 bases. This CDR3 contains 13 residues. Germline V gene data show CDR1 as MNHNS and CDR2 as SASEGT. Primers: 60 Vbeta forward and 13 Jbeta reverse. Repertoires were generated with immunoSEQ multiplex PCR, while TCRdb's copy carries only in-frame clones and drops some. There are more than 95,000 clones in the sample; around 67% occur only once, and roughly 3.5% lies in the top ten. This sequence originates from a woman between 50 and 59 years old in good health and CMV-seronegative. This chain uses TRBV6-1 with TRBJ2-5; unclear D gene. Sequencing input: PBMCs. The CDR3 sequence is CASTMSLMETQYF. CDR3 bases: TGTGCCAGCACCATGAGTTTGATGGAGACCCAGTACTTC.